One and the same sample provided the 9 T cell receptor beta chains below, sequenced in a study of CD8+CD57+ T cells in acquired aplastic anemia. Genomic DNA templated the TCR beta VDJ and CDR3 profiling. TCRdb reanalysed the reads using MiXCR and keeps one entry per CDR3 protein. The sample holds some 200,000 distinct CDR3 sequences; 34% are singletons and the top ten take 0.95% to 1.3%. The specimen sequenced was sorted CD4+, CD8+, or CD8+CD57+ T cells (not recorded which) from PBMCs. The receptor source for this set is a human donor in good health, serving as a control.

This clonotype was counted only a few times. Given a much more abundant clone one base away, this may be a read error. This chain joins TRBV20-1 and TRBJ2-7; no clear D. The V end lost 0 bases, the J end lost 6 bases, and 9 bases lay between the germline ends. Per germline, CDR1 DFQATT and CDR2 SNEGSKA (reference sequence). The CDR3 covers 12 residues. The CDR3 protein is CSARDVAREQYF. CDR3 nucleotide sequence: TGCAGTGCTAGAGACGTCGCACGCGAGCAGTACTTC.

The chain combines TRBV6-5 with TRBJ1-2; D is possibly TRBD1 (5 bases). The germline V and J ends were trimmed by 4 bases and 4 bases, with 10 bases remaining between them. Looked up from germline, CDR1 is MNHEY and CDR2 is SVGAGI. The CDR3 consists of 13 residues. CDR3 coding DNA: TGTGCCAGCAGTTCCCGGGACCGCTATGGCTACACCTTC. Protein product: CASSSRDRYGYTF.

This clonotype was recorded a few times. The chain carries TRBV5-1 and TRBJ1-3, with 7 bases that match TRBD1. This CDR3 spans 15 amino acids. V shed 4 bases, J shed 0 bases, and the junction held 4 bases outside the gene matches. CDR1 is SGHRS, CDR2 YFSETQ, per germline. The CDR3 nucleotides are TGCGCCAGCAGCCCAGGGACAGCCTCTGGAAACACCATATATTTT. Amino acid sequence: CASSPGTASGNTIYF.

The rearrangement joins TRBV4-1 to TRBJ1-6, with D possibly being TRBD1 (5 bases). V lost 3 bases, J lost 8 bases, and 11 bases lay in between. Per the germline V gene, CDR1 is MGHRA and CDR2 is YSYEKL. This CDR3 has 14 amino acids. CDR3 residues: CASSHEGRDSPLHF. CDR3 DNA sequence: TGCGCCAGCAGCCATGAGGGACGGGATTCACCCCTCCACTTT.

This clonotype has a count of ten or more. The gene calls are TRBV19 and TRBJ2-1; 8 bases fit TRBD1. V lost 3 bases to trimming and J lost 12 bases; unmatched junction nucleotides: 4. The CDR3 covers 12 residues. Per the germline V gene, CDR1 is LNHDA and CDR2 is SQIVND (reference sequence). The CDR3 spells CASSIDRGVQFF. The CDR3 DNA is TGTGCCAGTAGTATCGACAGGGGTGTGCAGTTCTTC.

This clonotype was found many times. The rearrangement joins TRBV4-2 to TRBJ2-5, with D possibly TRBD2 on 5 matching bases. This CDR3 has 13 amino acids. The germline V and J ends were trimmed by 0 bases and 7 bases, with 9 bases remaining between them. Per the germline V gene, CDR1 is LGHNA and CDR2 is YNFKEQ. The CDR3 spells CASSQDPTRTQYF. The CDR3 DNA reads TGTGCCAGCAGCCAAGACCCAACTAGGACCCAGTACTTC.

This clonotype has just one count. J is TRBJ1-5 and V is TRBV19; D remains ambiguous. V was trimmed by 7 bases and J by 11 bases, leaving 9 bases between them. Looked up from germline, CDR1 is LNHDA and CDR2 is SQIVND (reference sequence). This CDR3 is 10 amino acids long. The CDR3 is CASKGTAQHF. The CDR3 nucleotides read TGTGCCAGTAAGGGCACAGCCCAGCATTTT.

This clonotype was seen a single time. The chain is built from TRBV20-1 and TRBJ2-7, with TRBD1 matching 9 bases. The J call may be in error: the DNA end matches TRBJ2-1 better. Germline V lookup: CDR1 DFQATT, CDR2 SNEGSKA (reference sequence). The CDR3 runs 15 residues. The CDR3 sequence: CSARDPDRGIDEQFF. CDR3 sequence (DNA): TGCAGTGCTAGAGATCCCGACAGGGGGATCGATGAGCAGTTCTTC.

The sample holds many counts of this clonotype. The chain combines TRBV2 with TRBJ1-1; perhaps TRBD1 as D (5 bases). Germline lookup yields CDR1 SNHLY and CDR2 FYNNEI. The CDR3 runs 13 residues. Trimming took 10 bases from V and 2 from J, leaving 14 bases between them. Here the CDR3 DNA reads TGTGCCACCACCCAACAGGTAAACACTGAAGCTTTCTTT. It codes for CATTQQVNTEAFF.